The following is a TCR beta chain sequence with its context. This sample is part of a study of technical replicates of blood from four donors. Repertoires were generated with immunoSEQ multiplex PCR, while TCRdb's copy carries only in-frame clones and drops some. The sample has some 75,000 clones, about 96% seen once. This CDR3 has 14 residues. The junction had 3 bases not matched to a gene; V was cut back by 5 bases and J by 3 bases. CDR1 is SNHLY, CDR2 FYNNEI, per germline. The clonotype originates from a human donor in good health. The sequencing sample was made of T cells isolated from PBMCs. The genes are TRBV2 and TRBJ2-7; 11 bases line up with TRBD2. In nucleotides, the CDR3 is TGTGCCAGCAGTTTAACTAGCGGGGGCTACGAGCAGTACTTC. Protein product: CASSLTSGGYEQYF. Combining the CDR3 with reference TRBV2 and TRBJ2-7 gives the whole variable domain EPEVTQTPSHQVTQMGQEVILRCVPISNHLYFYWYRQILGQKVEFLVSFYNNEISEKSEIFDDQFSVERPDGSNFTLKIRSTKLEDSAMYFCASSLTSGGYEQYFGPGTRLTVT.